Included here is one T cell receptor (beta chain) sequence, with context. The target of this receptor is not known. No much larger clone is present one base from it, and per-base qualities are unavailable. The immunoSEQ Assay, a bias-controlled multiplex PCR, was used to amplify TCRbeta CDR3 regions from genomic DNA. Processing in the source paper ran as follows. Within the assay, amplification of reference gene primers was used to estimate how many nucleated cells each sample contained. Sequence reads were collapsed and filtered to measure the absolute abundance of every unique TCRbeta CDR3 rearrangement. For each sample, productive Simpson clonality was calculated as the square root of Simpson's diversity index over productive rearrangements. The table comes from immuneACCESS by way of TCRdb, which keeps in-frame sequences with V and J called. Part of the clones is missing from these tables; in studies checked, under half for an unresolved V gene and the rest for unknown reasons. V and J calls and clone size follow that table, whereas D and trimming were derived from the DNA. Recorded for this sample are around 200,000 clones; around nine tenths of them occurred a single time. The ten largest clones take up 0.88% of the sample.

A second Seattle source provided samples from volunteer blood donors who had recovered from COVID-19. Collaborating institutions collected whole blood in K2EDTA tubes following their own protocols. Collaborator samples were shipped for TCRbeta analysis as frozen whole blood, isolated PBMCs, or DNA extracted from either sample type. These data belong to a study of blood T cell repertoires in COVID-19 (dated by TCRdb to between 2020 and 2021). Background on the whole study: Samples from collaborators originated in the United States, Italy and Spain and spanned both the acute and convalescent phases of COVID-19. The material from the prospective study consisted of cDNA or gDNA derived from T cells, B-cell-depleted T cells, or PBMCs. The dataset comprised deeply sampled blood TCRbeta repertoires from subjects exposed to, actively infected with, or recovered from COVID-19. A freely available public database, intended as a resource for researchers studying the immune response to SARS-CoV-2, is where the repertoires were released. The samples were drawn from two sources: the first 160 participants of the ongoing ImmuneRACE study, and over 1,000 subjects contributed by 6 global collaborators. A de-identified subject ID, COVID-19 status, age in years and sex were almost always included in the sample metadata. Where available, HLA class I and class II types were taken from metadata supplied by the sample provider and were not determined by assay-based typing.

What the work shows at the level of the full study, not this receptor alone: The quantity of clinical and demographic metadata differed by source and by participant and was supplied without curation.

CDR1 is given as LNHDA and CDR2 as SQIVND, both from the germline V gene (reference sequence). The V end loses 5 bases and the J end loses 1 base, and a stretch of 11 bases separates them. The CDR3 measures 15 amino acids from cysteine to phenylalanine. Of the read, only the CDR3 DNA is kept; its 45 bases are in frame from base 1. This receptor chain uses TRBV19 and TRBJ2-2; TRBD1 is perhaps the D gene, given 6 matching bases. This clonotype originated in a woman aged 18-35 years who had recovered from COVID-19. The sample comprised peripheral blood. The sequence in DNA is TGTGCCAGTAGTCGCCGGGACAAGAACACCGGGGAGCTGTTTTTT. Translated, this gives CASSRRDKNTGELFF.